This TCR beta chain was sequenced during a study of cytomegalovirus exposure and HLA in healthy donors. Notes on the study in general: Investigators reported 150 to 200 TCR beta chains as tied to cytomegalovirus.

As concerns this clone: Its target is not known.

Here immunoSEQ multiplex PCR was the method, and the copy in TCRdb shows in-frame clones only, minus some. This sample yields 80,000 to 95,000 clones, of which 96% are seen a single time; approximately 1.2% belongs to the top ten. The germline CDR1 and CDR2 sequences are KGHSH and LQKENI. Trimming at V came to 3 bases and at J to 5 bases, leaving 2 bases not matched to a gene. The CDR3 is 15 amino acids. The donors were in the approximately 130-subject validation cohort; that cohort was separate from the roughly 730-subject first cohort. The TCR originated in a woman aged 18-29 years in good health and CMV-seronegative. Sequenced material: PBMCs. This rearrangement joins TRBV18 to TRBJ2-1, with 12 bases lining up with TRBD2. The CDR3 bases are TGTGCCAGCTCACCCCGACTAGCGGGAGACAATGAGCAGTTCTTC. Translated, it gives CASSPRLAGDNEQFF. Looking up the rest from reference TRBV18 and TRBJ2-1 gives the full variable domain: NAGVMQNPRHLVRRRGQEARLRCSPMKGHSHVYWYRQLPEEGLKFMVYLQKENIIDESGMPKERFSAEFPKEGPSILRIQQVVRGDSAAYFCASSPRLAGDNEQFFGPGTRLTVL.